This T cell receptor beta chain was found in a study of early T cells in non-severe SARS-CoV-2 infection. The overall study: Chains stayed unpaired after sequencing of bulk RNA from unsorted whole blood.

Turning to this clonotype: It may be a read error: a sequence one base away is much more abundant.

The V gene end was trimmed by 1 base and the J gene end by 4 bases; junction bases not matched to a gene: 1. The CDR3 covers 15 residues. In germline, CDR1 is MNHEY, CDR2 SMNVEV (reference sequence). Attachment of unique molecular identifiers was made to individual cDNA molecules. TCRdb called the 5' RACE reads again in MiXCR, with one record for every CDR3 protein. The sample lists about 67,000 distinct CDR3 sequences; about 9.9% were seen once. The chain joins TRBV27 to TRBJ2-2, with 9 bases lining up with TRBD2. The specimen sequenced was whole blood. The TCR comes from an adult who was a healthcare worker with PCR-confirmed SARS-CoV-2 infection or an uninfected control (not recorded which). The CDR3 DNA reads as TGTGCCAGCAGTTTATTGCGGGAGGGCACCGGGGAGCTGTTTTTT. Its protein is CASSLLREGTGELFF.